Below are 19 T cell receptor beta chains sequenced from a single sample in a study of radiotherapy plus CTLA-4 blockade in lung cancer. The data were produced by immunoSEQ multiplex PCR, yet TCRdb's version contains in-frame clones alone and is incomplete. The sample records tens of thousands of clones, approximately 79% being singletons. Sample: peripheral blood, taken from a patient treated with radiotherapy plus ipilimumab. The receptor set was obtained from a human donor with non-small cell lung cancer who had stable disease on radiotherapy plus ipilimumab.

J is TRBJ1-4 and V is TRBV5-4, with D perhaps TRBD1 (5 bases). Trimming shortened V by 0 bases and J by 0 bases, and 15 bases separated the two germline ends. The CDR3 extends over 18 amino acids. In germline, CDR1 is SGHNT, CDR2 YYREEE (reference sequence). The CDR3 sequence is CASSLAGGTATTNEKLFF. CDR3 DNA sequence: TGTGCCAGCAGCTTGGCCGGGGGGACTGCCACAACTAATGAAAAACTGTTTTTT.

The rearrangement links TRBV27 to TRBJ2-3; 10 bases align to TRBD2. Germline assignment: CDR1 MNHEY and CDR2 SMNVEV (reference sequence). The V and J ends lost 1 base and 2 bases, in that order; junction bases with no gene match: 12. The CDR3 has 19 amino acids. CDR3 nucleotides: TGTGCCAGCAGTTTATACTCGAGCGGGGGGGCCCTCTACACAGATACGCAGTATTTT. Translated, it gives CASSLYSSGGALYTDTQYF.

V gene TRBV27 combines with J gene TRBJ2-3, with 13 bases that match TRBD2. V lost 5 bases and J lost 0; bases outside the gene matches: 11. This CDR3 is 19 amino acids long. The germline V gene has CDR1 MNHEY and CDR2 SMNVEV (reference sequence). The CDR3 region is CASSTYGTSGDASTDTQYF. CDR3 DNA: TGTGCCAGCAGTACGTACGGGACTAGCGGGGATGCTAGCACAGATACGCAGTATTTT.

The chain joins TRBV27 to TRBJ1-2, with a weak D call TRBD1 (6 bases). Germline CDR1 and CDR2: MNHEY and SMNVEV (reference sequence). The ends were cut back, 1 base at V and 8 bases at J, with 17 bases in the middle. The CDR3 is 15 residues long. CDR3 loop: CASSLYATGNNGYTF. In nucleotides, the CDR3 is TGTGCCAGCAGTTTATATGCAACAGGGAATAACGGCTACACCTTC.

This sequence joins TRBV4-1 and TRBJ1-2; TRBD1 matches 7 bases. Germline lookup yields CDR1 MGHRA and CDR2 YSYEKL. Losses at the gene ends were 1 base for V and 7 bases for J; bases not matched to a gene: 9. The CDR3 is made up of 15 amino acids. The CDR3 sequence is CASSQGQGGFSGYTF. In nucleotides, the CDR3 is TGCGCCAGCAGCCAAGGACAGGGTGGGTTCAGTGGCTACACCTTC.

The chain joins TRBV9 to TRBJ2-3; no reliable D call. CDR1 SGDLS and CDR2 YYNGEE come from the germline V gene. Trimming left V 3 bases short and J 3 bases short, with 2 bases between. CDR3 length: 11 amino acids. The CDR3 reads CASSDTDTQYF. In DNA form, the CDR3 reads TGTGCCAGCAGCGATACAGATACGCAGTATTTT.

V gene TRBV2 combines with J gene TRBJ2-1; the match to TRBD2 covers 10 bases. Trimming took 2 bases from V and 10 from J; bases not matched to a gene: 8. Germline-derived CDR1 and CDR2 are SNHLY and FYNNEI. This CDR3 has 15 amino acids. DNA of the CDR3: TGTGCCAGCAGTGAATCTAGCGGGGGTATTAGAGAGCAGTTCTTC. Its protein product is CASSESSGGIREQFF.

The V gene is TRBV7-8, the J gene TRBJ2-6, with D perhaps TRBD1 (6 bases). Germline CDR1 reads SGHVS; CDR2 reads FQNEAQ. This CDR3 is 16 amino acids long. The V gene lost 5 bases and the J gene lost 3 bases, with 14 bases spanning the gap. The CDR3 bases are TGTGCCAGCAGCCCCCGTCAGGGGTATGGGGCCAACGTCCTGACTTTC. Translated: CASSPRQGYGANVLTF.

The V gene is TRBV29-1, the J gene TRBJ1-1; D is unclear. This CDR3 comprises 13 residues. Germline values: CDR1 SQVTM, CDR2 ANQGSEA. V was shortened by 4 bases and J by 4 bases, with 13 bases between the two germline ends. CDR3 sequence reads: CSVALILGTEAFF. The CDR3 DNA reads as TGCAGCGTTGCTCTGATTCTGGGCACTGAAGCTTTCTTT. The variable domain in full, completed from reference TRBV29-1 and TRBJ1-1, reads SAVISQKPSRDICQRGTSLTIQCQVDSQVTMMFWYRQQPGQSLTLIATANQGSEATYESGFVIDKFPISRPNLTFSTLTVSNMSPEDSSIYLCSVALILGTEAFFGQGTRLTVV.

The chain recombines TRBV15 with TRBJ2-7; 11 bases align to TRBD1. The germline gives CDR1 LNHNV, CDR2 YYDKDF (reference sequence). Trimming took 5 bases from V and 5 from J; bases not matched to a gene: 8. There are 15 residues in the CDR3. The CDR3 loop is CATSQDGQGADEQYF. As DNA, the CDR3 is TGTGCCACCAGCCAAGACGGACAGGGGGCTGACGAGCAGTACTTC.

This chain connects TRBV29-1 to TRBJ1-1; 7 nucleotides match TRBD1. The V segment lost 7 bases and the J segment 7 bases; nucleotides outside the gene matches: 9. The germline CDR1 and CDR2 sequences are SQVTM and ANQGSEA. The CDR3 runs to 12 residues. CDR3 sequence reads: CSDQQGFFEAFF. The CDR3 DNA reads as TGCAGCGACCAACAGGGGTTTTTTGAAGCTTTCTTT.

The gene calls are TRBV6-1 and TRBJ1-1; D perhaps matches TRBD1 (6 bases). Germline V CDR1 and CDR2: MNHNS, SASEGT. CDR3 length: 12 amino acids. V lost 5 bases and J lost 5, with 9 bases in between. The CDR3 here is CASSKGVTEAFF. The CDR3 DNA follows: TGTGCCAGCAGTAAGGGGGTAACTGAAGCTTTCTTT.

The chain combines TRBV18 with TRBJ1-1; D unresolved. CDR1 KGHSH and CDR2 LQKENI come from the germline V gene. The ends were cut back, 5 bases at V and 1 base at J, with 8 bases in the middle. The CDR3 length is 13 residues. DNA for the CDR3: TGTGCCAGCTCATTAGGCCAGAACACTGAAGCTTTCTTT. Its protein is CASSLGQNTEAFF.

The rearrangement uses TRBV2 and TRBJ1-2; D remains ambiguous. In germline, CDR1 is SNHLY, CDR2 FYNNEI. Trimming pared 6 bases from V and 4 bases from J, leaving 15 bases between. This CDR3 is built from 14 residues. CDR3 coding DNA: TGTGCCAGCAGAGGCTTGGGGAGCGGCTATGGCTACACCTTC. The encoded protein is CASRGLGSGYGYTF.

V is TRBV7-2 and J is TRBJ1-1, with 10 nucleotides matching TRBD1. This CDR3 region has 17 residues. Looked up from germline, CDR1 is SGHTA and CDR2 is FQGNSA. Trimming removed 3 bases from V and 4 bases from J; junction bases left unmatched: 11. CDR3 loop: CASSFGTGDNKATEAFF. Here the CDR3 DNA reads TGTGCCAGCAGCTTCGGGACAGGGGATAATAAGGCCACTGAAGCTTTCTTT.

The chain has TRBV4-3 and TRBJ1-1; maybe TRBD1 (5 bases). Germline loops: CDR1 LGHNA, CDR2 YSLEER. V was pared by 0 bases and J by 4 bases, with 12 bases between. The CDR3 has 15 amino acids. For the CDR3, the DNA is TGCGCCAGCAGCCAAGATCAGGGAGCGACCACTGAAGCTTTCTTT. This gives the protein CASSQDQGATTEAFF.

The chain couples TRBV16 to TRBJ1-1; no clear D. This CDR3 spans 13 amino acids. Germline V gene sequence: CDR1 KGHSY, CDR2 FQNENV. Trimming left V 0 bases short and J 1 base short, with 3 bases between. In DNA form, the CDR3 reads TGTGCCAGCAGCCAATCCCAGAACACTGAAGCTTTCTTT. Its translation is CASSQSQNTEAFF.

Relative to its sample, this clone is medium-sized. The J gene is TRBJ2-7, the V gene TRBV6-6; 7 nucleotides match TRBD1. The V and J ends lost 8 bases and 3 bases, in that order; junction bases with no gene match: 1. There are 11 residues in the CDR3. The germline gives CDR1 MNHNY, CDR2 SVGAGI (reference sequence). CDR3 DNA sequence: TGTGCCAGCGGGGACAGCTACGAGCAGTACGTC. It is translated as CASGDSYEQYV.

This clone came up a few times. This chain uses TRBV6-1 with TRBJ2-6; D unclear. The germline V and J ends were trimmed by 6 bases and 1 base, with 10 bases remaining between them. Germline V gene sequence: CDR1 MNHNS, CDR2 SASEGT. This CDR3 is 15 amino acids long. The CDR3 loop is CASRGSESGANVLTF. As DNA, the CDR3 is TGTGCCAGCAGAGGTTCTGAGTCTGGGGCCAACGTCCTGACTTTC.